The 14 T cell receptor beta chains listed next were all sequenced from one sample in a study of technical replicates of blood from several donors. Sequencing used immunoSEQ multiplex PCR; TCRdb keeps in-frame clones, though not all of them. This sample has approximately 80,000 clones, with 75% to 95% found just once. Sequencing was done on a sample of T cells isolated from PBMCs. These receptors were obtained from a human donor in good health.

This clone was observed a few times. The J gene is TRBJ1-1, the V gene TRBV2; D is possibly TRBD1 (6 bases). V lost 4 bases, J lost 0 bases, and 12 bases lay in between. Germline CDR1 and CDR2: SNHLY and FYNNEI. The CDR3 contains 15 residues. The CDR3, as DNA: TGTGCCAGCAGTGGGGCTAGGGACATGAACACTGAAGCTTTCTTT. Its protein product is CASSGARDMNTEAFF.

The chain recombines TRBV28 with TRBJ2-7, with TRBD2 identical over 10 bases. Trimming cost V 8 bases and J 2 bases; bases outside gene matches: 0. Germline CDR1 and CDR2: MDHEN and SYDVKM. The CDR3 contains 12 residues. In DNA, the CDR3 is TGTGCCAGCGGGACTAGCGCCTACGAGCAGTACTTC. Protein: CASGTSAYEQYF.

The CDR3 bases are TGTGCCAGCAGCGGAGCCCGGGACAGGGGGCGCGGGTTCCGCGGCTACACCTTC. Translating it yields CASSGARDRGRGFRGYTF. This chain uses TRBV13 with TRBJ1-2; 12 bases line up with TRBD1. V shed 5 bases, J shed 8 bases, and the junction held 18 bases outside the gene matches. CDR1 and CDR2 (germline): PRHDT, FYEKMQ (reference sequence). The CDR3 consists of 18 residues.

The J gene is TRBJ2-3, the V gene TRBV28, with 7 positions matching TRBD1. In germline, CDR1 is MDHEN, CDR2 SYDVKM. The CDR3 loop spans 17 amino acids. Unmatched junction bases numbered 9, after V lost 1 base and J lost 2 bases. CDR3 residues: CASSLSPRDSLTDTQYF. The CDR3 coding sequence is TGTGCCAGCAGTTTATCGCCTCGGGACAGCCTCACAGATACGCAGTATTTT. Full variable domain (rest looked up from reference TRBV28 and TRBJ2-3): DVKVTQSSRYLVKRTGEKVFLECVQDMDHENMFWYRQDPGLGLRLIYFSYDVKMKEKGDIPEGYSVSREKKERFSLILESASTNQTSMYLCASSLSPRDSLTDTQYFGPGTRLTVL.

The V gene is TRBV11-3, the J gene TRBJ2-1; 12 bases fit TRBD2. The length of the CDR3 is 16 residues. Germline V CDR1 and CDR2: SGHNT, YENEEA. The V and J ends lost 5 bases and 7 bases, in that order; junction bases with no gene match: 9. The CDR3 DNA sequence: TGTGCCAGCAGCCTGCTAGCGGGGGGGCCTTGGAATGAGCAGTTCTTC. Protein product: CASSLLAGGPWNEQFF.

This chain uses TRBV5-1 with TRBJ1-2; 9 bases are a match to TRBD1. From germline, CDR1 is SGHRS and CDR2 YFSETQ. J gave up 7 bases and V 2 bases, and 6 bases lay outside the gene matches. The CDR3 runs to 14 residues. CDR3 sequence: CASSLNVQGAGYTF. The CDR3 region has the DNA TGCGCCAGCAGCTTAAATGTACAGGGGGCTGGCTACACCTTC.

The rearrangement joins TRBV7-9 to TRBJ2-7; a weak D match, TRBD2 (7 bases). The length of the CDR3 is 14 residues. V lost 1 base to trimming and J lost 6 bases, with 13 bases between them. Germline V gene sequence: CDR1 SEHNR, CDR2 FQNEAQ (reference sequence). The DNA of the CDR3 is TGTGCCAGCAGCTTAGTCCGGGGGGCGAGCGAGCAGTACTTC. Its translation: CASSLVRGASEQYF.

Regarding this clone: Mismatch with germline at one junction end may stem from a read error. The rearrangement links TRBV27 to TRBJ1-2, with 8 bases identical to TRBD1. Germline CDR1 is MNHEY and CDR2 is SMNVEV (reference sequence). CDR3 length equals 15 residues. CDR3 DNA: TGTGCCAGCAGTGTATCACCGGGACAGGCGTATGGCTACACCTTC. Translated: CASSVSPGQAYGYTF.

The V call is TRBV11-2, the J call TRBJ2-7, with TRBD2 identical over 9 bases. The CDR3 is 15 amino acids. Germline CDR1 is SGHAT and CDR2 is FQNNGV. After removal of 6 bases from V and 5 bases from J, the junction contained 11 bases not matched to a gene. The CDR3 nucleotides read TGTGCCAGCAGGCGAATAGCGGGAGTGAGGGACGAGCAGTACTTC. Protein sequence: CASRRIAGVRDEQYF.

This chain uses TRBV4-1 with TRBJ2-4; 7 bases map to TRBD1. V dropped 4 bases and J dropped 4; count of bases not matched to a gene: 4. The CDR3 length is 14 residues. Looked up from germline, CDR1 is MGHRA and CDR2 is YSYEKL. The CDR3: CASSPTGQKNIQYF. CDR3 bases: TGCGCCAGCAGCCCCACGGGACAGAAAAACATTCAGTACTTC.

The chain has TRBV7-2 and TRBJ1-3; D is ambiguous. The V gene lost 1 base and the J gene lost 0 bases, with 10 bases spanning the gap. This CDR3 has 16 residues. The germline V gene has CDR1 SGHTA and CDR2 FQGNSA. The CDR3 nucleotides are TGTGCCAGCAGCTTAGTATCCCCTTACTCTGGAAACACCATATATTTT. Translated, it gives CASSLVSPYSGNTIYF. The full variable domain, completed using reference TRBV7-2 and TRBJ1-3, is GAGVSQSPSNKVTEKGKDVELRCDPISGHTALYWYRQSLGQGLEFLIYFQGNSAPDKSGLPSDRFSAERTGGSVSTLTIQRTQQEDSAVYLCASSLVSPYSGNTIYFGEGSWLTVV.

The rearrangement uses TRBV4-1 and TRBJ1-4; tentatively, D is TRBD1 (6 bases). The CDR3 consists of 15 residues. In germline, CDR1 is MGHRA, CDR2 YSYEKL. Trimming removed 8 bases from V and 5 bases from J, with 18 bases in between. The chain's CDR3 is CASATGAGANEKLFF. The CDR3 coding sequence is TGCGCCAGCGCCACCGGAGCGGGGGCCAATGAAAAACTGTTTTTT.

This chain uses TRBV29-1 with TRBJ1-1, with 10 bases matching TRBD1. The germline V gene encodes CDR1 SQVTM and CDR2 ANQGSEA. This CDR3 spans 13 amino acids. With 7 bases clipped from V and 5 bases from J, the junction kept 7 bases outside the gene matches. Here the CDR3 reads CSGGQGGRTEAFF. The DNA of the CDR3 is TGCAGCGGTGGACAGGGGGGTAGAACTGAAGCTTTCTTT.

The rearrangement uses TRBV27 and TRBJ1-2; the D gene is possibly TRBD1 (6 bases). CDR3 length: 15 amino acids. The V and J ends lost 6 bases and 0 bases respectively, with 14 bases between them. Germline CDR1 reads MNHEY; CDR2 reads SMNVEV (reference sequence). This CDR3 is CASRLETGANYGYTF. CDR3 in DNA: TGTGCCAGCAGGCTCGAGACAGGAGCTAACTATGGCTACACCTTC.